This T cell receptor (beta chain) was identified during a study of T cell clonality in common variable immunodeficiency. General study findings and limits: Compared with healthy controls, CVID subjects showed increased TCRbeta clonality, mostly in about a third. T cell subpopulation sequencing would be needed to explain CVID clonality.

Sequencing input was equivalent genomic DNA from CVID and controls. The table came from immunoSEQ multiplex PCR; TCRdb's copy has only in-frame clones and leaves some out. The sample contains approximately 52,000 clones, none of them singletons. Details on this clone: What it recognizes is unknown. The read finishes 3 residues shy of the CDR3 end, and the germline J gene is used to complete it.

Germline V lookup: CDR1 SGHVS, CDR2 FNYEAQ. The V and J ends lost 4 bases and 3 bases respectively, with 24 bases between them. CDR3 length equals 18 residues. Donors gave roughly 5 to 8 ml heparinized peripheral whole blood. Sequencing was done on a sample of peripheral blood mononuclear cells. The receptor comes from a person aged 18 to 75 in good health. The genes are TRBV7-6 and TRBJ1-2; D perhaps matches TRBD1 (6 bases). The CDR3 bases that were read are TGTGCCAGCAGCTCCCAGGCTCTGAGGGGGTCGATTGACTATGGC. Residues: CASSSQALRGSIDYG. The CDR3, in full, reads CASSSQALRGSIDYGYTF.